These T cell receptor beta chains were read from a single sample in a study of blood T cell repertoires in COVID-19. Produced via immunoSEQ multiplex PCR; TCRdb's table is partial and in-frame only. This table has 350,000 to 400,000 clones, 86% appearing once. Material for sequencing was peripheral blood. These receptors originate from a woman aged 60-70 years with COVID-19, enrolled during active disease. Both conserved end residues are part of each CDR3. The order of the fields is clone size, J gene, V gene, CDR3 protein. Expanded clones get a size class; other rows say once, few or many, or leave the size out.

>NA|TRBJ2-3|TRBV27
CASSLFNLGSTDTQYF
>NA|TRBJ2-3|TRBV6-2/TRBV6-3
CASSVLGWATDTQYF
>NA|TRBJ2-2|TRBV7-6
CASSLGRGITGELFF
>NA|TRBJ1-3|TRBV7-3
CASSRRGRTSGNTIYF
>NA|TRBJ1-1|TRBV4-1
CASSQDDRGMRTEAFF
>NA|TRBJ1-5|TRBV11-2
CASSGTGGNQPQHF
>NA|TRBJ1-1|TRBV7-9
CASSLVARGMNTEAFF
>NA|TRBJ1-1|TRBV9
CASSVGAGTEAFF
>NA|TRBJ2-2|TRBV5-1
CASRRQEIANTGELFF
>NA|TRBJ2-2|TRBV2
CASLAGLLNTGELFF
>NA|TRBJ2-1|TRBV5-1
CASSLGVGTYNEQFF
>NA|TRBJ2-7|TRBV4-1
CASSQDGQLYEQYF
>NA|TRBJ1-4|TRBV7-8
CASSPPGGELEKLFF
>NA|TRBJ2-5|TRBV7-3
CASSLTTSGQETQYF
>NA|TRBJ2-3|TRBV11-3
CASSASRSQHTQYF
>NA|TRBJ1-6|TRBV18
CASSPGTGDNSPLHF
>NA|TRBJ2-3|TRBV3-1/TRBV3-2
CASSPSWIAGGTTDTQYF
>NA|TRBJ2-3|TRBV7-6
CASSRLAGGMDTQYF
>NA|TRBJ1-1|TRBV30
CAWSVGPGKAFF
>NA|TRBJ1-3|TRBV5-4
CASSLLSQGGNTIYF
>NA|TRBJ1-1|TRBV12-3/TRBV12-4
CASSPQGARAFF
>NA|TRBJ2-5|TRBV27
CASRITDSRGTQYF
>NA|TRBJ2-3|TRBV30
CAWSLGVSTDTQYF
>NA|TRBJ2-5|TRBV7-6
CASSALLAGNQETQYF
>NA|TRBJ1-6|TRBV27
CASSFLQGQSPLHF
>NA|TRBJ2-7|TRBV6-5
CASSYSGGRGYEQYF
>NA|TRBJ1-2|TRBV6-5
CASIRNRVYGYTF
>NA|TRBJ1-6|TRBV6-5
CASSWDSNSPLHF
>few|TRBJ2-7|TRBV30
CAWSGRGGGRRYEQYF
>NA|TRBJ1-2|TRBV5-4
CASSLDGGLYGYTF
>once|TRBJ2-5|TRBV7-9
CASSLRGGGSQETQYF
>NA|TRBJ2-5|TRBV6-5
CASSRTVYQETQYF
>once|TRBJ2-5|TRBV30
CAWSQTSGGAETQYF
>NA|TRBJ2-5|TRBV3-1/TRBV3-2
CASSQMSTGGGETQYF
>NA|TRBJ1-1|TRBV2
CASSASQETEAFF
>NA|TRBJ1-5|TRBV2
CASRKTRGGSNQPQHF
>few|TRBJ1-2|TRBV6-1
CASSEGDTAGYGYTF
>NA|TRBJ1-1|TRBV7-9
CASSLELLTGLDTEAFF
>NA|TRBJ2-7|TRBV30
CAWSPGQYEQYF
>NA|TRBJ2-3|TRBV5-6
CASSLVSGVSTDTQYF
>NA|TRBJ1-2|TRBV4-3
CASSQYVGSYGYTF
>once|TRBJ2-7|TRBV6-6
CASNSMGGFYEQYF
>NA|TRBJ1-1|TRBV19
CASSIRQRLNTEAFF